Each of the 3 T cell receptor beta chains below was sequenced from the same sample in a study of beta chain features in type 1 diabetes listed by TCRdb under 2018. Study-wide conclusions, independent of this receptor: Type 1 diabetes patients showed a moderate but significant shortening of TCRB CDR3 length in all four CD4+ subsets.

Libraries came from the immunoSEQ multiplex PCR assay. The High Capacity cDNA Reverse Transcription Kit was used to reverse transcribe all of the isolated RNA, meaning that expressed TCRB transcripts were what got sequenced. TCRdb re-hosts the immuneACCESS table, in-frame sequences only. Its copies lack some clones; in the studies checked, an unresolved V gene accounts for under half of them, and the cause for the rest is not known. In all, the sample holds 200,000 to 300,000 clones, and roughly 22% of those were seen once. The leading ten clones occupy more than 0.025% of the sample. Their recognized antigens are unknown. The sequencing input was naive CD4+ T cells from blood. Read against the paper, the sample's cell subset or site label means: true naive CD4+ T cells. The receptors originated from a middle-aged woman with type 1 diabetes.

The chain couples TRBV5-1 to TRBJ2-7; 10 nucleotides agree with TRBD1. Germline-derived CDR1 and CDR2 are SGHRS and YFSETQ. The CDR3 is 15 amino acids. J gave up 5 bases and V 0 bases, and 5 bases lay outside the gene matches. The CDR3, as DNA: TGCGCCAGCAGCTTGGCCGGGGACAGGGGCCACGAGCAGTACTTC. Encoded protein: CASSLAGDRGHEQYF.

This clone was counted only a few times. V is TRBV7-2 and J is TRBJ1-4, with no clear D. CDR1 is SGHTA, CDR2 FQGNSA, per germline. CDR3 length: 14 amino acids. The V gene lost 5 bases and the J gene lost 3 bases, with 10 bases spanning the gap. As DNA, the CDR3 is TGTGCCAGCAGCCTCTTCGCAGCTAATGAAAAACTGTTTTTT. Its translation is CASSLFAANEKLFF.

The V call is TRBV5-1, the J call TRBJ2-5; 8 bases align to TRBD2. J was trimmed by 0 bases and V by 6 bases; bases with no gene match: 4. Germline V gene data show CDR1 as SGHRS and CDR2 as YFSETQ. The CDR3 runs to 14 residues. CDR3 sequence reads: CASTKREYQETQYF. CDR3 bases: TGCGCCAGCACAAAGCGGGAGTACCAAGAGACCCAGTACTTC.